This T cell receptor (beta chain) is from a study of Ad26.COV2.S vaccination and SARS-CoV-2 variants. The CDR3 is made up of 15 amino acids. Germline-derived CDR1 and CDR2 are SEHNR and FQNEAQ (reference sequence). V lost 5 bases to trimming and J lost 0 bases; unmatched junction nucleotides: 6. Sequencing was performed with immunoSEQ multiplex PCR; in TCRdb, only in-frame clones are kept and a portion is missing. Of roughly 380,000 clones listed, roughly 90% are singletons. Treatment noted: some 20 received Ad26.COV2.S at low or high dose, single or two shots; roughly five received placebo; per-sample allocation not given. Following the first vaccine or placebo injection, samples were taken on day 63.

Here the sequenced sample was peripheral blood, taken in a trial of Ad26.COV2.S vaccine versus placebo. The sequence was collected from a person between 18 and 65 years old who received the Ad26.COV2.S COVID-19 vaccine or a placebo. This sequence joins TRBV7-9 and TRBJ1-2; TRBD1 matches 7 bases. CDR3 nucleotide sequence: TGTGCCAGCAGCCCGCGGACAGGATCTAACTATGGCTACACCTTC. Translation gives CASSPRTGSNYGYTF.